One sample yielded the 18 T cell receptor beta chains listed below, sequenced in a study of CD8+ T cells in alopecia areata. Indicated treatment: oral pan-JAK inhibitor, 5-10 mg twice daily. Extraction and reverse transcription of RNA yielded cDNA as the sequencing template. Produced via immunoSEQ multiplex PCR; TCRdb's table is partial and in-frame only. This sample has over 250,000 clones, with about 60% found just once. Sample: CD4+ T cells sorted from blood, taken around week 53, from a patient treated with tofacitinib. The receptor set was obtained from a human donor with alopecia areata.

V usage is TRBV4-2 and J usage is TRBJ2-6; TRBD1 matches 9 bases. The germline V gene has CDR1 LGHNA and CDR2 YNFKEQ. This CDR3 comprises 19 residues. Unmatched junction bases numbered 9, after V lost 3 bases and J lost 0 bases. For the CDR3, the DNA is TGTGCCAGCAGCCAGGCCGACAGGGGGGCTTTCTCTGGGGCCAACGTCCTGACTTTC. Amino acids: CASSQADRGAFSGANVLTF.

This clone was seen a handful of times. The chain has TRBV4-1 and TRBJ1-6; possibly TRBD1 for D (6 bases). The V end lost 1 base, the J end lost 9 bases, and 7 bases lay between the germline ends. The CDR3 is 13 amino acids. CDR1 is MGHRA and CDR2 is YSYEKL in the germline V gene. The CDR3 spells CASSQGGGSPLHF. The CDR3 DNA reads as TGCGCCAGCAGCCAAGGAGGGGGTTCACCCCTCCACTTT.

This clone turned up a few times. This sequence joins TRBV7-8 and TRBJ2-7; D uncertain. CDR3 length equals 13 residues. Germline values: CDR1 SGHVS, CDR2 FQNEAQ. V lost 2 bases and J 2 bases, leaving 7 bases between the germline ends. The CDR3 DNA is TGTGCCAGCAGCTTACACATGACCTACGAGCAGTACTTC. Amino acids: CASSLHMTYEQYF.

The chain carries TRBV29-1 and TRBJ2-5; D may correspond to TRBD1 or TRBD2 (5 bases each). CDR1 is SQVTM and CDR2 is ANQGSEA in the germline V gene. Trimming removed 7 bases at V and 10 bases at J, with 19 bases between. There are 12 residues in the CDR3. The CDR3: CSGDSGLSLQYF. CDR3 in DNA: TGCAGCGGAGACAGCGGCCTTTCGCTCCAGTACTTC.

This clone was detected only a few times. The chain uses TRBV28 and TRBJ1-5, with 12 bases aligning to TRBD1. Per the germline V gene, CDR1 is MDHEN and CDR2 is SYDVKM. Trimming cost V 10 bases and J 3 bases; bases outside gene matches: 7. This CDR3 contains 15 residues. CDR3 sequence: CATLRDRGHNQPQHF. CDR3 nucleotides: TGTGCCACCCTCCGGGACAGGGGGCACAATCAGCCCCAGCATTTT.

This clone was observed at least ten times. The V call is TRBV23-1, the J call TRBJ2-7; D is perhaps TRBD1 (6 bases). Being an ORF, TRBV23-1 has a function that is uncertain. V lost 5 bases, J lost 3 bases, and 17 bases lay in between. This CDR3 has 15 amino acids. Here the CDR3 DNA reads TGCGCCAGCAGTATTTCGCCGGGACATATCTACGAGCAGTACTTC. Its translation: CASSISPGHIYEQYF.

The chain is built from TRBV4-2 and TRBJ1-4; 7 positions agree with TRBD1. The V gene end was trimmed by 4 bases and the J gene end by 6 bases; junction bases not matched to a gene: 5. Germline lookup yields CDR1 LGHNA and CDR2 YNFKEQ. CDR3 length equals 14 residues. DNA of the CDR3: TGTGCCAGCAGCCCAGGCGACAGGGATGAAAAACTGTTTTTT. It codes for CASSPGDRDEKLFF.

The chain links TRBV10-3 to TRBJ2-1; no clear D gene. Trimming took 2 bases from V and 6 from J, leaving 14 bases between them. The CDR3 runs to 15 residues. CDR1 is ENHRY, CDR2 SYGVKD, per germline. Here the CDR3 reads CAISEKVRISNEQFF. DNA of the CDR3: TGTGCCATCAGTGAGAAGGTACGAATCTCCAATGAGCAGTTCTTC.

The V call is TRBV9, the J call TRBJ1-1; perhaps TRBD1 as D (5 bases). The germline V gene has CDR1 SGDLS and CDR2 YYNGEE. The CDR3 has 17 residues. Trimming shortened V by 2 bases and J by 0 bases, and 17 bases separated the two germline ends. CDR3 sequence: CASSVGGSGHMNTEAFF. CDR3 sequence (DNA): TGTGCCAGCAGCGTGGGGGGTTCAGGGCACATGAACACTGAAGCTTTCTTT.

The chain is built from TRBV5-1 and TRBJ2-1, with 8 bases lining up with TRBD1. The germline V gene has CDR1 SGHRS and CDR2 YFSETQ. V was clipped by 7 bases and J by 4 bases; unmatched bases: 7. This CDR3 has 14 residues. The DNA of the CDR3 is TGCGCCAGCTGGCAGGGGGCAGGTTACAATGAGCAGTTCTTC. Protein product: CASWQGAGYNEQFF.

The rearrangement joins TRBV7-2 to TRBJ2-5; D unclear. Trimming removed 1 base from V and 3 bases from J, with 9 bases in between. In germline, CDR1 is SGHTA, CDR2 FQGNSA. The CDR3 sequence is 14 residues long. CDR3 nucleotide sequence: TGTGCCAGCAGCTTAGTGGTGGTGAAAGAGACCCAGTACTTC. It specifies CASSLVVVKETQYF.

In regard to this clone: A read error may produce the germline difference seen at one junction end. This chain connects TRBV6-1 to TRBJ1-6; 7 positions agree with TRBD1. The CDR3 spans 16 residues. The germline CDR1 and CDR2 sequences are MNHNS and SASEGT. The CDR3 is CASSDRGDSYKSPLHF. In DNA form, the CDR3 reads TGTGCCAGCAGTGACAGGGGGGACTCCTATAAATCACCCCTCCACTTT.

The rearrangement uses TRBV11-1 and TRBJ2-3; 10 bases line up with TRBD2. Losses at the gene ends were 4 bases for V and 5 bases for J; bases not matched to a gene: 6. The length of the CDR3 is 15 residues. CDR1 is SGHAT and CDR2 is FQDESV in the germline V gene (reference sequence). The CDR3 DNA is TGTGCCAGCAGCTCCCGAGCGGGGGGGCAAGATACGCAGTATTTT. As protein: CASSSRAGGQDTQYF.

The chain joins TRBV2 to TRBJ1-3; D is unresolved. Trimming stripped 2 bases from V and 0 bases from J, with 5 bases between. In germline, CDR1 is SNHLY, CDR2 FYNNEI. The length of the CDR3 is 14 residues. CDR3: CASSELASGNTIYF. The CDR3 DNA sequence: TGTGCCAGCAGTGAATTGGCCTCTGGAAACACCATATATTTT. The variable domain in full, with the rest retrieved from reference TRBV2 and TRBJ1-3, is EPEVTQTPSHQVTQMGQEVILRCVPISNHLYFYWYRQILGQKVEFLVSFYNNEISEKSEIFDDQFSVERPDGSNFTLKIRSTKLEDSAMYFCASSELASGNTIYFGEGSWLTVV.

This clone was detected only a few times. The chain joins TRBV7-2 to TRBJ2-7; D perhaps matches TRBD2 (6 bases). CDR1 and CDR2 from the germline V gene are SGHTA and FQGNSA. This CDR3 comprises 15 residues. Trimming pared 6 bases from V and 6 bases from J, leaving 21 bases between. In DNA form, the CDR3 reads TGTGCCAGCAGACCCCAAAGCGGGCGTTCAGGCGAGCAGTACTTC. Its protein product is CASRPQSGRSGEQYF.

The chain carries TRBV30 and TRBJ1-1; D not certain. This CDR3 is built from 13 residues. CDR1 GTSNPN and CDR2 SVGIG come from the germline V gene (reference sequence). The germline V and J ends were trimmed by 4 bases and 6 bases, with 15 bases remaining between them. This CDR3 reads CAWIGKAMAEAFF. The CDR3 DNA sequence: TGTGCCTGGATCGGGAAGGCTATGGCTGAAGCTTTCTTT.

DNA for the CDR3: TGTGCCAGCAGTGGAATGGTAGCCAAAAACATTCAGTACTTC. Translation gives CASSGMVAKNIQYF. V and J are TRBV6-1 and TRBJ2-4; D is undetermined. Trimming took off 4 bases at V and 0 bases at J, with 7 bases between the two ends. CDR1 and CDR2 from the germline V gene are MNHNS and SASEGT. The CDR3 spans 14 residues.

The J gene is TRBJ2-7, the V gene TRBV7-3; a weak D match, TRBD1 (6 bases). V was cut by 5 bases and J by 5 bases, with 16 bases left in between. This CDR3 is 14 amino acids long. Germline CDR1 is SGHTA and CDR2 is FQGTGA. DNA for the CDR3: TGTGCCAGCAGCGTCCAGGGGCCTCTACACGAGCAGTACTTC. This sequence encodes CASSVQGPLHEQYF.